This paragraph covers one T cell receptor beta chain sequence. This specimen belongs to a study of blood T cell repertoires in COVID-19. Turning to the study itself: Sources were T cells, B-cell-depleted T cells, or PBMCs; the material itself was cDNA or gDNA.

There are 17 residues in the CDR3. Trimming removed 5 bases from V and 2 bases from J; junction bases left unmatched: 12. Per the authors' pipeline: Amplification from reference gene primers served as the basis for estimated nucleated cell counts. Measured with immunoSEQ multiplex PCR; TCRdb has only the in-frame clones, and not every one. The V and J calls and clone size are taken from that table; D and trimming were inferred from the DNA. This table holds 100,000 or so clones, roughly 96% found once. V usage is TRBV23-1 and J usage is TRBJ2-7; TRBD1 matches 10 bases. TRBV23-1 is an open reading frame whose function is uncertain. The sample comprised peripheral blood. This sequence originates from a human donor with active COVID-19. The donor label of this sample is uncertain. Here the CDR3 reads CASSSFVGDRGTYEQYF. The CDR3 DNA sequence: TGCGCCAGCAGTTCTTTCGTAGGGGACAGGGGTACCTACGAGCAGTACTTC.